What follows is one T cell receptor (beta chain) and its context. Its target is unknown. The data stem from a study of CD4+ T cells in melanoma. Study-wide results and caveats: Reportedly, melanoma neoantigen-specific CD4+ T cells showed varied differentiation states.

TCRdb's copy holds only in-frame clones and misses some; the assay was immunoSEQ multiplex PCR. The profile covers about 120,000 clones, with 92% appearing a single time and 3.3% taken by the ten largest. The CDR3 sequence is 19 residues long. V shed 5 bases, J shed 7 bases, and the junction held 20 bases outside the gene matches. CDR1 MGHRA and CDR2 YSYEKL come from the germline V gene. The source of this sequence is a human donor with melanoma. Sequenced material: peripheral blood. The chain is built from TRBV4-1 and TRBJ2-2, with 9 bases lining up with TRBD1. CDR3 in DNA: TGCGCCAGCAGCACTCACCGAATACAGGGGGCGGAGAAAAACGGGGAGCTGTTTTTT. This gives the protein CASSTHRIQGAEKNGELFF.